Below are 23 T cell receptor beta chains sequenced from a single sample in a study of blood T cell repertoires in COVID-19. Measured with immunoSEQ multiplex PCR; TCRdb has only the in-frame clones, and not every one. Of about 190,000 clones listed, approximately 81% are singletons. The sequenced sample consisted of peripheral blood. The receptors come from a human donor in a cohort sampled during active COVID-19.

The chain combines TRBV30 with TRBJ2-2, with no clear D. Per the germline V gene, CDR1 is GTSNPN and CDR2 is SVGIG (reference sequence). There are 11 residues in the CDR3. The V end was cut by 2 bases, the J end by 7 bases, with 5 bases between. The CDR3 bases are TGTGCCTGGAGTTCTGTCGGGGAGCTGTTTTTT. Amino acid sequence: CAWSSVGELFF.

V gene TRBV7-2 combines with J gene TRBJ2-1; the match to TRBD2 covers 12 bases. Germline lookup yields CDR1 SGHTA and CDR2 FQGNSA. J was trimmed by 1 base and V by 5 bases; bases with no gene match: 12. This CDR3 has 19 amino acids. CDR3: CASSRRTSGIPNSYNEQFF. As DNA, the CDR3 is TGTGCCAGCAGCCGCAGGACTAGCGGGATACCCAATTCCTACAATGAGCAGTTCTTC.

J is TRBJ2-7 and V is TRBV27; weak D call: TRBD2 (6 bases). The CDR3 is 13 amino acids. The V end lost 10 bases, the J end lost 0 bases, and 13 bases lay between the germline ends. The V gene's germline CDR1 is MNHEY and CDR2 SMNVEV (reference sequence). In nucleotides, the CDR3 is TGTGCCACCGCTTGGGACTCCTCCTACGAGCAGTACTTC. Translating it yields CATAWDSSYEQYF.

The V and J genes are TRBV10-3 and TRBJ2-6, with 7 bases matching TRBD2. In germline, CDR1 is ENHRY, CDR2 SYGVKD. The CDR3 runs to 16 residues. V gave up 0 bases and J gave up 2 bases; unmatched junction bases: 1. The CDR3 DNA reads TGTGCCATCAGTGAGTCAGGGAGGGCTGGGGCCAACGTCCTGACTTTC. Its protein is CAISESGRAGANVLTF.

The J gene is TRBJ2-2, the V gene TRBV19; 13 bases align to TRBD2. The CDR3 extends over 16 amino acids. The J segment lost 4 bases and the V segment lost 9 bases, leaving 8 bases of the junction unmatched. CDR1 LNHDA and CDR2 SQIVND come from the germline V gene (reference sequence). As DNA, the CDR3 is TGTGCCAGCGAAACTAGCGGGGGGGCGGGCACCGGGGAGCTGTTTTTT. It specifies CASETSGGAGTGELFF. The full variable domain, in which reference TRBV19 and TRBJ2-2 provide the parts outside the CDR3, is DGGITQSPKYLFRKEGQNVTLSCEQNLNHDAMYWYRQDPGQGLRLIYYSQIVNDFQKGDIAEGYSVSREKKESFPLTVTSAQKNPTAFYLCASETSGGAGTGELFFGEGSRLTVL.

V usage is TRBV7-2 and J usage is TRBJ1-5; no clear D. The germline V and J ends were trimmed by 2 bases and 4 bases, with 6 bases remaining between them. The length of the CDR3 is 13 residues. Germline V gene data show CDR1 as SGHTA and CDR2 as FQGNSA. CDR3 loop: CASSLLENQPQHF. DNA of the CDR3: TGTGCCAGCAGCTTACTTGAGAATCAGCCCCAGCATTTT. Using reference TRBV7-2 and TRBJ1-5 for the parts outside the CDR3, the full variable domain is GAGVSQSPSNKVTEKGKDVELRCDPISGHTALYWYRQSLGQGLEFLIYFQGNSAPDKSGLPSDRFSAERTGGSVSTLTIQRTQQEDSAVYLCASSLLENQPQHFGDGTRLSIL.

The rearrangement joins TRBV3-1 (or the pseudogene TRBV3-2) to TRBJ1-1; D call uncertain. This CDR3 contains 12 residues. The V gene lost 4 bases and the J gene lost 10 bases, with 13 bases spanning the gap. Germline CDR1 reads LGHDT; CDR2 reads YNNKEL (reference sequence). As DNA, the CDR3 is TGTGCCAGCAGCCCGGGAGGGTTTGGAGCTTTCTTT. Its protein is CASSPGGFGAFF.

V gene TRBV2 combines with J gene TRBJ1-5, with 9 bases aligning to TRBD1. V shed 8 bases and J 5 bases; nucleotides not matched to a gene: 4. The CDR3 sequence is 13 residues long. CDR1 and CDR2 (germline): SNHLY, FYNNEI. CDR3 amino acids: CASGGQGHQPQHF. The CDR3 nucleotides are TGTGCCAGCGGGGGACAGGGCCATCAGCCCCAGCATTTT.

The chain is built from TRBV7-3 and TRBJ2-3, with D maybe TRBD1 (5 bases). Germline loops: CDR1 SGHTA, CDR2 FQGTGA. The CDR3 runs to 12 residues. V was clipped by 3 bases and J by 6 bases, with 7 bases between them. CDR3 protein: CASSFPGDTQYF. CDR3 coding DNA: TGTGCCAGCAGCTTCCCAGGGGATACGCAGTATTTT.

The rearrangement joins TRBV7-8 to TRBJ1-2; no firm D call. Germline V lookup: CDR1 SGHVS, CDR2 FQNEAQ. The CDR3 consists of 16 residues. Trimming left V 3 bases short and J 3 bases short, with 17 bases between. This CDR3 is CASSFGSRWEDYGYTF. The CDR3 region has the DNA TGTGCCAGCAGCTTTGGTTCGCGGTGGGAGGACTATGGCTACACCTTC.

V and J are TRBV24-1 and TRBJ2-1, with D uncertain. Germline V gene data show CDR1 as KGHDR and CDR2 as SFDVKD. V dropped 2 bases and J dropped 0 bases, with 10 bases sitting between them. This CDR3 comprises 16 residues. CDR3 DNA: TGTGCCACCAGTGATTCGGAGCCGGGCTCCTACAATGAGCAGTTCTTC. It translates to CATSDSEPGSYNEQFF.

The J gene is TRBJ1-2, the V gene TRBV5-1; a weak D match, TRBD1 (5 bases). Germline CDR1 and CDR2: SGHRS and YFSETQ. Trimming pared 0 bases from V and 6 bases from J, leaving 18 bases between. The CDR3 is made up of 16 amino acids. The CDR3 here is CASSLEVQSLGDGYTF. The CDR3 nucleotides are TGCGCCAGCAGCTTGGAGGTACAGTCTTTAGGGGATGGCTACACCTTC.

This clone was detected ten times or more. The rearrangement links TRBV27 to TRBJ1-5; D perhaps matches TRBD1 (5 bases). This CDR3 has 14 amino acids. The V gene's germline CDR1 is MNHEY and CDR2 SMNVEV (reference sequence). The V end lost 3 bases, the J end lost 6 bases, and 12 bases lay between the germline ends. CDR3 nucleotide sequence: TGTGCCAGCAGTTTCCGGACACAAGGTCAGCCCCAGCATTTT. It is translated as CASSFRTQGQPQHF.

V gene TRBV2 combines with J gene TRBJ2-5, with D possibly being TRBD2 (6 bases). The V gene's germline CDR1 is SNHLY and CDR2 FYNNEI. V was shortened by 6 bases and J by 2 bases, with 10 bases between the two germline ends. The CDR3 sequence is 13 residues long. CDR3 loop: CASRLARQETQYF. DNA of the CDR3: TGTGCCAGCAGGCTAGCGCGGCAAGAGACCCAGTACTTC.

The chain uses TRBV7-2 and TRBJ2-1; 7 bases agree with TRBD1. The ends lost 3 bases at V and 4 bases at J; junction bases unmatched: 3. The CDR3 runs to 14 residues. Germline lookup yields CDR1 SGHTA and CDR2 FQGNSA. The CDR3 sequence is CASSFGTEYNEQFF. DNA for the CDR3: TGTGCCAGCAGCTTCGGGACAGAGTACAATGAGCAGTTCTTC.

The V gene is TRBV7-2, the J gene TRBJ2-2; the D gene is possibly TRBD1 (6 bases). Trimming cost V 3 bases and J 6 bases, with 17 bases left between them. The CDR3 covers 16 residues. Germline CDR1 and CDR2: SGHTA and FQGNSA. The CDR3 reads CASSFRLGRGPGELFF. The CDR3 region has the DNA TGTGCCAGCAGCTTTCGCCTCGGCAGGGGCCCCGGGGAGCTGTTTTTT.

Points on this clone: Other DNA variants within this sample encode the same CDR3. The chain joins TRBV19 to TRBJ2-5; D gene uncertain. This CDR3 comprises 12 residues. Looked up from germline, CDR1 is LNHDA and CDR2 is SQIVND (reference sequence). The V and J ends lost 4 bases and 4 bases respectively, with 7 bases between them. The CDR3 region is CASSTGGETQYF. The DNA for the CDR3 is TGTGCCAGTAGTACGGGTGGAGAGACCCAGTACTTC.

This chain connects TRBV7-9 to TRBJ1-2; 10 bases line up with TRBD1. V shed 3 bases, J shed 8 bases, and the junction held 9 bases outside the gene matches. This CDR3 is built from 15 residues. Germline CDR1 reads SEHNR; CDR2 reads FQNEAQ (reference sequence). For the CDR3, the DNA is TGTGCCAGCAGCTTTGGGGACAGGGGATGGGAGGGCTACACCTTC. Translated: CASSFGDRGWEGYTF. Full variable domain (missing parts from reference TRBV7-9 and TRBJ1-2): DTGVSQNPRHKITKRGQNVTFRCDPISEHNRLYWYRQTLGQGPEFLTYFQNEAQLEKSRLLSDRFSAERPKGSFSTLEIQRTEQGDSAMYLCASSFGDRGWEGYTFGSGTRLTVV.

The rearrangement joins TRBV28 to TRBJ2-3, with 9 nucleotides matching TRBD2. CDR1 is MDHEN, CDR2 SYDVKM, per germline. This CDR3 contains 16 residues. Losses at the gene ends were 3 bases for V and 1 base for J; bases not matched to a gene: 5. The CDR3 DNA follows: TGTGCCAGCAGTTTCCTGACTAGCGGCCGCACAGATACGCAGTATTTT. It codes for CASSFLTSGRTDTQYF.

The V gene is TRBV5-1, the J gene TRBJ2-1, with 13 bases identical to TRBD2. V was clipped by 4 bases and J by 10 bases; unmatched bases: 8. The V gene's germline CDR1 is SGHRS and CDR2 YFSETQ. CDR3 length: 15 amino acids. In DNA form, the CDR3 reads TGCGCCAGCAGCCGACCCGGACTAGCGGGAGTCGAGCAGTTCTTC. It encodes CASSRPGLAGVEQFF.

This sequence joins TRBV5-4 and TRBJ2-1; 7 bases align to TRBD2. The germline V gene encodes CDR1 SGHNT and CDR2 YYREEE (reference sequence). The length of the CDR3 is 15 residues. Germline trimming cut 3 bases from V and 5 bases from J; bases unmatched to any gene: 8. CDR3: CASSSTASGDNEQFF. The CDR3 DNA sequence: TGTGCCAGCAGCTCGACGGCTAGCGGTGACAATGAGCAGTTCTTC.

The CDR3 spells CASSRRGGSGGTNEQFF. The CDR3 DNA sequence: TGTGCCAGCAGCCGTAGGGGAGGGAGCGGGGGGACTAATGAGCAGTTCTTC. The rearrangement joins TRBV11-3 to TRBJ2-1, with 9 bases fitting TRBD2. The CDR3 covers 17 residues. Germline trimming cut 5 bases from V and 7 bases from J; bases unmatched to any gene: 15. CDR1 and CDR2 (germline): SGHNT, YENEEA.

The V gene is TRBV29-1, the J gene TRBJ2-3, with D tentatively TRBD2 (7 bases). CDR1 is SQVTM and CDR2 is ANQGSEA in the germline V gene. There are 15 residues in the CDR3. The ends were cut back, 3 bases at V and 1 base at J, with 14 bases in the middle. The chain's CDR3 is CSVEGAGVGTDTQYF. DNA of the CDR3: TGCAGCGTTGAGGGGGCGGGAGTTGGCACAGATACGCAGTATTTT.